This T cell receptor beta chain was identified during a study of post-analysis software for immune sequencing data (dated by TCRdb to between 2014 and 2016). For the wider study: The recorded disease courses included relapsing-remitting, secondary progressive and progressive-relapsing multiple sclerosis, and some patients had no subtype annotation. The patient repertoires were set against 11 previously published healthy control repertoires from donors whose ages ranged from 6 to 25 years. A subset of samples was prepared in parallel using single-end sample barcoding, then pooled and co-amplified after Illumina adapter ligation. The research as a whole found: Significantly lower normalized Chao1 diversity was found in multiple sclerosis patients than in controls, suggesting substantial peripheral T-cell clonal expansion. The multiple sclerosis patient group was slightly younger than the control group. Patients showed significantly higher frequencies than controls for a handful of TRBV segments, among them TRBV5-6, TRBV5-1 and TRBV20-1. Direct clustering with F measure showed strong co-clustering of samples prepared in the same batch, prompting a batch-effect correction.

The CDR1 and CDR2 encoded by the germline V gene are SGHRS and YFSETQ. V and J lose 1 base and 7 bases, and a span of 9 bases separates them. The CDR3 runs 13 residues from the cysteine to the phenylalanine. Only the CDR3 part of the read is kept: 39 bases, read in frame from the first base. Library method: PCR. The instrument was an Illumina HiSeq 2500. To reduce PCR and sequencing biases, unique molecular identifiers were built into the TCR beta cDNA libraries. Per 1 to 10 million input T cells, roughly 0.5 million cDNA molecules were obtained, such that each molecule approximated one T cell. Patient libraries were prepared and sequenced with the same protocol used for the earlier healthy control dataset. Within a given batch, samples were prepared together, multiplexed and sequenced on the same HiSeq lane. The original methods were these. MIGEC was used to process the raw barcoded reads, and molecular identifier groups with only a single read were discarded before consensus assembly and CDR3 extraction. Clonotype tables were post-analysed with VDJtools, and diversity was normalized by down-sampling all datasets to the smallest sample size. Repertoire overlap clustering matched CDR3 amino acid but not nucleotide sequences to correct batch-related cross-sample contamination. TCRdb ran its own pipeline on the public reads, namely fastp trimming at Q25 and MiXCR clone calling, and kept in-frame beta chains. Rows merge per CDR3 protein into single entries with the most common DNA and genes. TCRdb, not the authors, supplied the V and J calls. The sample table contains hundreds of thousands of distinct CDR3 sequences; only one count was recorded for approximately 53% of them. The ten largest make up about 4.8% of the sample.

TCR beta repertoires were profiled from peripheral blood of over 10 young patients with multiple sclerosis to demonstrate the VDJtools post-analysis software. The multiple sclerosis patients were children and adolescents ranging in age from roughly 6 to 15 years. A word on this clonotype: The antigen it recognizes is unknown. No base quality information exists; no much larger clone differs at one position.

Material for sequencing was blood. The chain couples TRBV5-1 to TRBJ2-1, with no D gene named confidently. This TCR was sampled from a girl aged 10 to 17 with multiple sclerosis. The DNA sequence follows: TGCGCCAGCAGCTTGAACTTCCCTAATGAGCAGTTCTTC. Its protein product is CASSLNFPNEQFF.